One sample yielded the 7 T cell receptor beta chains listed below, sequenced in a study of Graves' ophthalmopathy and Graves' hyperthyroidism. For repertoire sequencing, the TCR beta CDR3 regions were amplified from RNA transcripts. The first-round RT-PCR employed HTBI primers together with the Qiagen OneStep RT-PCR kit. A multiplex PCR was then performed as the second round. TCRdb re-analysed the multiplex PCR reads in MiXCR, keeping a single row per CDR3 protein. The sample holds almost 750,000 distinct CDR3 sequences, approximately 40% seen once. Sequencing was performed on peripheral blood. Receptor source: an adult man with Graves' ophthalmopathy.

This clonotype was detected once. A much larger clone differs from this one at a single base, so this may be a read error. The CDR3 DNA follows: TGTGCCAGCAGCCGCCAGGGGGGTGTCGAGACCCAGTACTTC. This encodes CASSRQGGVETQYF. The chain is built from TRBV7-9 and TRBJ2-5; D is possibly TRBD1 (7 bases). Germline CDR1 reads SEHNR; CDR2 reads FQNEAQ (reference sequence). The length of the CDR3 is 14 residues. V lost 5 bases to trimming and J lost 5 bases, with 15 bases between them.

This clonotype appeared a few times. The chain employs TRBV5-1 and TRBJ2-5, with D possibly being TRBD1 or TRBD2 (5 bases each). The CDR3 has 14 residues. Trimming stripped 0 bases from V and 2 bases from J, with 8 bases between. Germline V gene sequence: CDR1 SGHRS, CDR2 YFSETQ. The CDR3 here is CASSLGDLQETQYF. The CDR3 DNA follows: TGCGCCAGCAGCTTGGGGGACCTTCAAGAGACCCAGTACTTC.

This rearrangement joins TRBV4-1 to TRBJ1-5; 9 bases map to TRBD1. The trim removed 2 bases at V and 0 bases at J, leaving 8 bases unmatched. Germline-derived CDR1 and CDR2 are MGHRA and YSYEKL. This CDR3 is built from 18 residues. Written as DNA, the CDR3 is TGCGCCAGCAGCCAACGTGGGGACAGGGATTATAGCAATCAGCCCCAGCATTTT. This sequence encodes CASSQRGDRDYSNQPQHF.

J is TRBJ2-1 and V is TRBV9, with 12 nucleotides matching TRBD2. CDR1 SGDLS and CDR2 YYNGEE come from the germline V gene. V gave up 0 bases and J gave up 4 bases; unmatched junction bases: 11. The CDR3 consists of 19 residues. CDR3 coding DNA: TGTGCCAGCAGCGTAGAATCCCGACTAGCGGGAGAGGGGTACAATGAGCAGTTCTTC. It specifies CASSVESRLAGEGYNEQFF.

The rearrangement uses TRBV4-3 and TRBJ2-5, with 9 bases matching TRBD1. Losses at the gene ends were 1 base for V and 4 bases for J; bases not matched to a gene: 4. Germline V gene sequence: CDR1 LGHNA, CDR2 YSLEER. This CDR3 has 15 amino acids. CDR3 nucleotide sequence: TGCGCCAGCAGCCAAGCGGGACAGGGCGTAGAGACCCAGTACTTC. This codes for CASSQAGQGVETQYF.

This clonotype appeared a few times. The CDR3 DNA reads TGTGCCAGCAGCCCAGGGGATGTGGGTCGAGACGAGCAGTACTTC. Translated: CASSPGDVGRDEQYF. The chain links TRBV7-9 to TRBJ2-7; TRBD1 is a possible D gene (6 bases). Germline CDR1 and CDR2: SEHNR and FQNEAQ (reference sequence). CDR3 size: 15 residues. V was cut by 5 bases and J by 5 bases, with 19 bases left in between.

This clonotype was counted many times. The V call is TRBV20-1, the J call TRBJ1-1, with D hard to call. Germline-derived CDR1 and CDR2 are DFQATT and SNEGSKA (reference sequence). Trimming removed 5 bases at V and 3 bases at J, with 7 bases between. CDR3 length: 11 residues. CDR3 region: CSAAIYTEAFF. The CDR3 nucleotides are TGCAGTGCTGCAATTTACACTGAAGCTTTCTTT.